These T cell receptor beta chains were read from a single sample in a study of beta chain features in type 1 diabetes. Clones were read by immunoSEQ multiplex PCR, and TCRdb kept only the in-frame ones, dropping some. Here the sample spans about 400,000 clones, roughly 12% being singletons. Sequencing was performed on naive CD4+ T cells from blood. The receptors were sampled from a man between 18 and 35 years old in good health. Both conserved end residues are part of each CDR3. A D gene is named only where the DNA matches it firmly. Only part of the rows carry a size: once, few, many, or a class if the clone is expanded.

D gene	clone size	J gene	V gene	CDR3 protein	CDR3 DNA
TRBD2	few	TRBJ2-1	TRBV7-6	CASSFRWRGGPNEQFF	TGTGCCAGCAGTTTTAGATGGCGGGGGGGCCCCAATGAGCAGTTCTTC
NA	NA	TRBJ2-3	TRBV28	CATARSGSTDTQYF	TGTGCCACCGCTAGGAGTGGGAGCACAGATACGCAGTATTTT
TRBD2	few	TRBJ2-4	TRBV28	CASSLGTTLAKNIQYF	TGTGCCAGCAGTTTAGGGACTACCTTAGCCAAAAACATTCAGTACTTC
TRBD1	few	TRBJ1-5	TRBV28	CASSWGTGNQPQHF	TGTGCCAGCAGTTGGGGGACAGGCAATCAGCCCCAGCATTTT
TRBD1	NA	TRBJ1-4	TRBV4-2	CASSRRQGVNEKLFF	TGTGCCAGCAGCCGACGACAGGGGGTTAATGAAAAACTGTTTTTT
TRBD1	few	TRBJ2-6	TRBV28	CASSGTNRDRGQFSGANVLTF	TGTGCCAGCAGTGGAACGAACCGGGACAGGGGGCAGTTCTCTGGGGCCAACGTCCTGACTTTC
NA	few	TRBJ1-2	TRBV7-9	CASSFGQGGGYGYTF	TGTGCCAGCAGCTTCGGCCAGGGCGGGGGCTATGGCTACACCTTC
NA	few	TRBJ2-5	TRBV19	CASSKRVTGEQYF	TGTGCCAGTAGCAAACGGGTCACCGGAGAGCAGTACTTC
TRBD2	NA	TRBJ2-1	TRBV29-1	CSVGYSGRAVYNEQFF	TGCAGCGTTGGTTATAGCGGGAGGGCCGTATATAATGAGCAGTTCTTC
NA	NA	TRBJ2-7	TRBV5-1	CASSLGSGRQYEQYF	TGCGCCAGCAGCTTGGGAAGCGGCCGGCAGTACGAGCAGTACTTC
NA	NA	TRBJ1-1	TRBV14	CASSAYGRRNTEAFF	TGTGCCAGCAGTGCCTACGGCAGGCGGAACACTGAAGCTTTCTTT
NA	NA	TRBJ1-2	TRBV6-1	CASRETNYGYTF	TGTGCCAGCAGGGAGACTAACTATGGCTACACCTTC
NA	few	TRBJ2-5	TRBV10-3	CATMSPGGGETQYF	TGTGCCACCATGAGCCCGGGGGGCGGGGAGACCCAGTACTTC
NA	NA	TRBJ1-1	TRBV7-2	CASSLLEEGTEAFF	TGTGCCAGCAGCTTACTGGAGGAAGGCACTGAAGCTTTCTTT
TRBD1	few	TRBJ2-1	TRBV5-1	CASSSRQGSSYNEQFF	TGCGCCAGCAGCTCTAGACAGGGGAGCTCCTACAATGAGCAGTTCTTC
NA	few	TRBJ1-2	TRBV7-2	CASSLVRVGQRTF	TGTGCCAGCAGCTTAGTGCGTGTGGGACAACGTACCTTC
TRBD1	NA	TRBJ1-1	TRBV19	CASSTGDRGTAEAFF	TGTGCCAGTAGTACCGGGGACAGGGGGACGGCTGAAGCTTTCTTT
TRBD1	NA	TRBJ2-7	TRBV30	CAWSGDRISYEQYF	TGTGCCTGGAGTGGGGACAGAATCTCCTACGAGCAGTACTTC
NA	NA	TRBJ2-3	TRBV18	CASSQKTTDTQYF	TGTGCCAGCTCACAAAAGACAACAGATACGCAGTATTTT
NA	NA	TRBJ2-7	TRBV7-2	CASSLDWREQYF	TGTGCCAGCAGCTTAGACTGGAGGGAGCAGTACTTC
NA	NA	TRBJ2-7	TRBV11-3	CASSQGDSRHEQYF	TGTGCCAGCAGCCAAGGTGACAGTCGCCACGAGCAGTACTTC
NA	NA	TRBJ1-4	TRBV7-9	CASQATNEKLFF	TGTGCCAGTCAGGCAACTAATGAAAAACTGTTTTTT